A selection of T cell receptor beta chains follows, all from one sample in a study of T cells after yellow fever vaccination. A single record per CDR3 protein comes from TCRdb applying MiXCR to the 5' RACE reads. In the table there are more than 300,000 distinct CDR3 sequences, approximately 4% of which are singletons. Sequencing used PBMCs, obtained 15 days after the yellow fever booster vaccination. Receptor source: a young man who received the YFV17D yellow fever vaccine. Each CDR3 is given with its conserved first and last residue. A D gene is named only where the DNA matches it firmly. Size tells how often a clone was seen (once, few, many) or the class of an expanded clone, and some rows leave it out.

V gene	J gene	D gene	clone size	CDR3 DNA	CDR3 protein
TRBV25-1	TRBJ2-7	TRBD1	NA	TGTGCCAGCAGTCCCCTATGGACAGGGAGTGGCGAGCAGTACTTC	CASSPLWTGSGEQYF
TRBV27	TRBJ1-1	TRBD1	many	TGTGCCAGCAGTCCTCAGGGGGTTCACACTGAAGCTTTCTTT	CASSPQGVHTEAFF
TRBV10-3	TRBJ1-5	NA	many	TGTGCCGGGTCGGCCTTGGGGGATCAGCCCCAGCATTTT	CAGSALGDQPQHF
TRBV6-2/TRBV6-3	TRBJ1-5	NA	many	TGTGCCAGCAGTTACTATGACAATCAGCCCCAGCATTTT	CASSYYDNQPQHF
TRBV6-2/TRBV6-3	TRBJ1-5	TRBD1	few	TGTGCCAGCATGGAGGACAGGGAGGTTCAGCCCCAGCATTTT	CASMEDREVQPQHF
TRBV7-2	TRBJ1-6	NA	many	TGTGCCAGCAGCTTACCTACCTCACCCCTCCACTTT	CASSLPTSPLHF
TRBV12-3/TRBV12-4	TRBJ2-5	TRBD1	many	TGTGCCAGCACTCTTCGACAGGGGTACCAAGAGACCCAGTACTTC	CASTLRQGYQETQYF
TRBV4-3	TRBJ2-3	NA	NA	TGCGCCAGCAGCCAAATAACGACTAGATACCCCACAGATACGCAGTATTTT	CASSQITTRYPTDTQYF
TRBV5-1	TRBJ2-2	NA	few	TGCGCCAGCAGCGAGGTCGTACTTAGGAACACCGGGGAGCTGTTTTTT	CASSEVVLRNTGELFF
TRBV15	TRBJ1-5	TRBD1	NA	TGTGCCACCAGCAGAGATCGGGAAGGGACAGATTGGAATCAGCCCCAGCATTTT	CATSRDREGTDWNQPQHF
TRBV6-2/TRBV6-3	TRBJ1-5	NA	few	TGTGCCAGCAGCCGAGGGGAGCAGCCCCAGCATTTT	CASSRGEQPQHF
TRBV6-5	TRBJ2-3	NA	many	TGTGCCAGCAGGGTACAGGGTTTTAGCACAGATACGCAGTATTTT	CASRVQGFSTDTQYF
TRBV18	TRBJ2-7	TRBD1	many	TGTGCCAGCGCCACAGGGGTTCCTGGGGAGCAGTACTTC	CASATGVPGEQYF
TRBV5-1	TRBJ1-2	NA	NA	TGCGCCAGCTCCGAGTCACCCGGGGGGGCTTCATGGGACTACACCTTC	CASSESPGGASWDYTF
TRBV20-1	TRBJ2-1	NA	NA	TGCAGTGCTAGACCCGCACTAAATTTCGGGCCCTACAATGAGCAGTTCTTC	CSARPALNFGPYNEQFF
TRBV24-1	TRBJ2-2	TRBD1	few	TGTGCCACCAGTTCGGGACAGATAAAACCCCCGGTGGGGGAGCTGTTTTTT	CATSSGQIKPPVGELFF
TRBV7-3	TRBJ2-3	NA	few	TGTGCCAGTGCCCCGGGACACGACTCCACAGATACGCAGTATTTT	CASAPGHDSTDTQYF
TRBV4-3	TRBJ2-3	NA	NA	TGCGCCAGCAGCCCCCAGGGAGAGTCGGTCGATACGCAGTATTTT	CASSPQGESVDTQYF
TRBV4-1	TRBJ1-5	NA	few	TGCGCCAGCAGCCAAGGGCTTCGACAGAGCAATCAGCCCCAGCATTTT	CASSQGLRQSNQPQHF
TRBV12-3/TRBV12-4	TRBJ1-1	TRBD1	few	TGTGCCAGCAGATGGGGACAGGGGAAGAGGGGGAACACTGAAGCTTTCTTT	CASRWGQGKRGNTEAFF
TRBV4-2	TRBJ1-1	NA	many	TGTGCCAGCAGCCAAGAGGAGGGGGACCCTACTGAAGCTTTCTTT	CASSQEEGDPTEAFF
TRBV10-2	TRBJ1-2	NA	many	TGCGCCAGCAGTGATAGGACGGGGAGGTCTGGCTACACCTTC	CASSDRTGRSGYTF
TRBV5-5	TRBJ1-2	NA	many	TGTGCCAGCAGCTTGGTGGGTAGCTATGGCTACACCTTC	CASSLVGSYGYTF
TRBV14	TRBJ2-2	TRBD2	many	TGTGCCAGCAGCCAAACGCGGGGGGGCCTGAGTAGGACCGGGGAGCTGTTTTTT	CASSQTRGGLSRTGELFF
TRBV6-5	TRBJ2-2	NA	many	TGTGCCAGTAGGGTCTCCAACACCGGGGAGCTGTTTTTT	CASRVSNTGELFF
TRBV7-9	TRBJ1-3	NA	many	TGTGCCAGCAGCTATACAGCCTCTGGAAACACCATATATTTT	CASSYTASGNTIYF
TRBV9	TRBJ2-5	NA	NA	TGTGCCAGCAGCGCTGGGACCTCCCGGTCAGGGACCCAGTACTTC	CASSAGTSRSGTQYF
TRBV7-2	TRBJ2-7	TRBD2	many	TGTGCCAGCAGCTTAGTGCCCAGGCGGGGGGACGAGCAGTACTTC	CASSLVPRRGDEQYF
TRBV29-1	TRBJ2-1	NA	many	TGCAGCGTTGGGGGGCCCTTGAGTGAGCAGTTCTTC	CSVGGPLSEQFF
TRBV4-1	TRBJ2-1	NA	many	TGCGCCAGCAGCCAAGATAGAGTTGTAGTTTTGCGGGGGCCCTACAATGAGCAGTTCTTC	CASSQDRVVVLRGPYNEQFF
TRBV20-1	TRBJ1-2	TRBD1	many	TGCAGTGCTTATAACAGGGGGAGTGGTGGCTACACCTTC	CSAYNRGSGGYTF
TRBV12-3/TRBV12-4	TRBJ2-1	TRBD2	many	TGTGCCAGCCAAACCTCGGGGGGGTTCAATGACAATGAGCAGTTCTTC	CASQTSGGFNDNEQFF
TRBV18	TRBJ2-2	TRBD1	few	TGTGCCAGCTCCGCGACAGGGGGCGCCACCGGGGAGCTGTTTTTT	CASSATGGATGELFF
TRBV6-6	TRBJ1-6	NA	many	TGTGCCAGCAGTGGGGAAACAGGAGGCAATTCACCCCTCCACTTT	CASSGETGGNSPLHF
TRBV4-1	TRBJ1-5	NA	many	TGCGCCAGCAGCCAAGATAGATCGGTCGATAGCAATCAGCCCCAGCATTTT	CASSQDRSVDSNQPQHF
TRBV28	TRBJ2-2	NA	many	TGTGCCAGCGGGTCTTCGAACACCGGGGAGCTGTTTTTT	CASGSSNTGELFF
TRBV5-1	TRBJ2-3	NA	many	TGCGCCAGCAGCCTCCCAATGGCAGATACGCAGTATTTT	CASSLPMADTQYF
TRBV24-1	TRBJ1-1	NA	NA	TGTGCCACCAGTGACTACGGTGAAACTGAAGCTTTCTTT	CATSDYGETEAFF
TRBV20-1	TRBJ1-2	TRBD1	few	TGCAGTGCTGACCCTGGGACAGGGGTCCGCCTTTGGGGCTACACCTTC	CSADPGTGVRLWGYTF
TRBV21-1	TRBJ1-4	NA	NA	TGTGCCAGTAAAGACGGGACAGGGATTTTAGGTAATGAAAAACTGTTTTTT	CASKDGTGILGNEKLFF
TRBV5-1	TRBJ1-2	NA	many	TGCGCCAGCAGCTTGGAGGCATCAGTCAACCTACCCTATGGCTACACCTTC	CASSLEASVNLPYGYTF
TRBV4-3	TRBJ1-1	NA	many	TGCGCCAGCAGCCCGGAGGCACTTGGAACTGAAGCTTTCTTT	CASSPEALGTEAFF
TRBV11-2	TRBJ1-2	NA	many	TGTGCCAGCAGCCCTGACGGAAACTATGGCTACACCTTC	CASSPDGNYGYTF
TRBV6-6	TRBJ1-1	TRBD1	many	TGTGCCAGCAGTTACTCGGGACAGAGGAACACTGAAGCTTTCTTT	CASSYSGQRNTEAFF
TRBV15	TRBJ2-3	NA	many	TGTGCCACCAGCAGAGGGGCGTCGGCTATCACAGATACGCAGTATTTT	CATSRGASAITDTQYF
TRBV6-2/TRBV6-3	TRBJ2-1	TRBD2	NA	TGTGCCAGCTTCCCGGGACTAGCGGGGGGTAGCTCCTACAATGAGCAGTTCTTC	CASFPGLAGGSSYNEQFF